This T cell receptor (beta chain) was profiled in a study of human CD8 memory T cell subsets. Study outcomes and limitations: The authors found that stem-like memory and precursor exhausted T cell repertoires overlapped minimally.

CCR7+ PD-1+ TIGIT+ early memory CD8+ cells with dysfunctional traits were TPEX. Healthy donors' buffy coats supplied the PBMC. TCR beta was sequenced from UMI-tagged 5' RACE libraries. TCRdb re-called the 5' RACE reads and shows each CDR3 protein once, DNA omitted. The table lists 6,000 to 9,500 distinct CDR3 sequences. CDR3 length: 14 amino acids. Germline CDR1 reads SNHLY; CDR2 reads FYNNEI. Remarks on this clonotype: Its antigen remains unknown.

The material sequenced was CD8+ T cells from PBMCs. The rearrangement links TRBV2 to TRBJ2-5; TCRdb's assignment of TRBD2 cannot be checked, as there is no DNA. This clonotype originated in a human donor in good health. The chain's CDR3 is CASSEAGVALTQYF.